The 8 T cell receptor beta chains given below trace back to one sample, sequenced in a study of tumor-infiltrating lymphocytes in primary liver carcinoma. Constant-region priming of 500 to 550 ng total RNA yielded TCR beta cDNA. TCR beta libraries came from three nested multiplex PCR rounds using slightly modified ARM-PCR. Primers for the first two PCR rounds were TRBV1-TRBV30 forward primers and a C-beta reverse primer (around 10 cycles per round). TCRdb analysed the multiplex PCR reads with MiXCR anew, one entry per CDR3 protein. The sample holds 330,000 or so distinct CDR3 sequences, less than 65% seen once. It was unsorted whole blood that yielded blood RNA, and germline DNA was also extracted. The sample comprised peripheral blood. Receptors were obtained from a middle-aged man with primary liver carcinoma and hepatitis B virus infection.

With respect to this clonotype: One end of the junction fails to match germline, which may point to a read error. The chain carries TRBV12-3 or TRBV12-4 and TRBJ1-4; 8 bases agree with TRBD1. The CDR3 runs to 12 residues. CDR3 in amino acids: CASRTGKEKPFF. CDR3 coding DNA: TGTGCCAGCCGGACAGGGAAGGAAAAACCGTTTTTT.

This clonotype was seen once. Its ends do not fully match the called genes, so a read error is possible. The rearrangement uses TRBV11-2 and TRBJ2-5, with 8 bases fitting TRBD2. This CDR3 is 15 amino acids long. Germline V lookup: CDR1 SGHAT, CDR2 FQNNGV. CDR3 sequence reads: CASSMRLARRETQYF. DNA of the CDR3: TGTGCCAGCAGCATGAGACTAGCGAGGCGAGAGACCCAATACTTC. Drawing the rest from reference TRBV11-2 and TRBJ2-5, the complete variable domain is EAGVAQSPRYKIIEKRQSVAFWCNPISGHATLYWYQQILGQGPKLLIQFQNNGVVDDSQLPKDRFSAERLKGVDSTLKIQPAKLEDSAVYLCASSMRLARRETQYFGPGTRLLVL.

V is TRBV6-5 and J is TRBJ2-1; a possible D gene is TRBD2 (5 bases). The V end was cut by 6 bases, the J end by 0 bases, with 18 bases between. This CDR3 has 17 amino acids. CDR1 MNHEY and CDR2 SVGAGI come from the germline V gene. The CDR3 DNA sequence: TGTGCCAGCAGACAAGGAGGTAGCGCCAGCTCCTACAATGAGCAGTTCTTC. Translation: CASRQGGSASSYNEQFF.

As regards this clonotype: A read error may explain this, as a much larger clone is one base away. The genes are TRBV4-1 and TRBJ2-2; no reliable D call. Germline values: CDR1 MGHRA, CDR2 YSYEKL. The CDR3 covers 16 residues. The CDR3 reads CTSSQDQATHTGELFF. The CDR3 DNA follows: TGCACCAGCAGCCAAGATCAGGCCACTCACACCGGGGAGCTGTTTTTT.

This clonotype was seen only once. A much more abundant neighbour one base away suggests this may be a read error. The V call is TRBV4-1, the J call TRBJ2-1, with D perhaps TRBD1 or TRBD2 (6 bases each). The CDR3 loop spans 15 amino acids. Germline V gives CDR1 MGHRA, CDR2 YSYEKL. The V end was cut by 4 bases, the J end by 8 bases, with 18 bases between. The CDR3 bases are TGCGCCAGCAGCCGCGGGACATGGATTGGAGATGAGCAGTTCTTC. Its translation: CASSRGTWIGDEQFF.

The chain has TRBV11-2 and TRBJ2-3; D is unclear. In germline, CDR1 is SGHAT, CDR2 FQNNGV. The CDR3 runs 13 residues. With 3 bases removed from V and 7 bases from J, the gap between germline ends came to 11 bases. The CDR3 nucleotides read TGTGCCAGCAGCTTTGGGCCACTCCATACGCAGTATTTT. Amino acids: CASSFGPLHTQYF. The complete variable domain, with remaining parts taken from reference TRBV11-2 and TRBJ2-3, reads EAGVAQSPRYKIIEKRQSVAFWCNPISGHATLYWYQQILGQGPKLLIQFQNNGVVDDSQLPKDRFSAERLKGVDSTLKIQPAKLEDSAVYLCASSFGPLHTQYFGPGTRLTVL.

This clonotype was detected only once. Lacking the conserved final phenylalanine or tryptophan, this CDR3 likely reflects a read error. The rearrangement links TRBV4-3 to TRBJ1-1; D is perhaps TRBD1 (6 bases). The CDR3 is 14 amino acids. The germline V gene has CDR1 LGHNA and CDR2 YSLEER. The CDR3 protein is CVSSQEGGNTEAFL. The CDR3 nucleotides read TGCGTCAGCAGCCAAGAAGGGGGGAACACTGAAGCTTTCCTT.

The V gene is TRBV19, the J gene TRBJ2-1, with no clear D. CDR1 is LNHDA and CDR2 is SQIVND in the germline V gene (reference sequence). Trimming shortened V by 5 bases and J by 0 bases, and 14 bases separated the two germline ends. This CDR3 region has 16 residues. CDR3 residues: CASSLQDSSSYNEQFF. CDR3 nucleotide sequence: TGTGCCAGTAGTCTCCAGGATAGCAGCTCCTACAATGAGCAGTTCTTC.